The 29 T cell receptor beta chains listed next were all sequenced from one sample in a study of cytomegalovirus exposure and HLA in healthy donors. The study ran its PCR with 60 Vbeta and 13 Jbeta primers. Libraries were prepared by immunoSEQ multiplex PCR; TCRdb keeps only in-frame clonotypes and omits some of them. Of 120,000 to 150,000 clones detected, 72% appear once; the ten largest clones hold approximately 2.1%. Source material: PBMCs. Receptor source: a man aged 35-49 years in good health and CMV-seronegative.

The J gene is TRBJ2-7, the V gene TRBV6-5; the D gene is possibly TRBD1 (6 bases). Germline CDR1 reads MNHEY; CDR2 reads SVGAGI. This CDR3 contains 14 residues. Trimming pared 6 bases from V and 3 bases from J, leaving 15 bases between. CDR3 bases: TGTGCCAGCAGCCCCCGGACAGATCACTACGAGCAGTACTTC. This codes for CASSPRTDHYEQYF.

The chain's CDR3 is CASSSGAGRGYTF. For the CDR3, the DNA is TGTGCCAGCAGTTCAGGGGCTGGGCGTGGCTACACCTTC. V and J are TRBV27 and TRBJ1-2; D is perhaps TRBD1 (6 bases). The germline V gene has CDR1 MNHEY and CDR2 SMNVEV (reference sequence). This CDR3 comprises 13 residues. With 4 bases removed from V and 7 bases from J, the gap between germline ends came to 13 bases.

The rearrangement links TRBV19 to TRBJ1-5, with D hard to call. CDR1 LNHDA and CDR2 SQIVND come from the germline V gene (reference sequence). V was pared by 2 bases and J by 5 bases, with 16 bases between. This CDR3 region has 16 residues. The CDR3 region has the DNA TGTGCCAGTAGTATAATGCGGGGAAGCGGGTATCAGCCCCAGCATTTT. Protein sequence: CASSIMRGSGYQPQHF. Complete variable domain (other parts from reference TRBV19 and TRBJ1-5): DGGITQSPKYLFRKEGQNVTLSCEQNLNHDAMYWYRQDPGQGLRLIYYSQIVNDFQKGDIAEGYSVSREKKESFPLTVTSAQKNPTAFYLCASSIMRGSGYQPQHFGDGTRLSIL.

The J gene is TRBJ2-7, the V gene TRBV6-1; 8 bases are shared with TRBD1. Germline-derived CDR1 and CDR2 are MNHNS and SASEGT. The CDR3 sequence is 13 residues long. Trimming at V came to 3 bases and at J to 7 bases, leaving 5 bases not matched to a gene. Here the CDR3 DNA reads TGTGCCAGCAGTGATGTTAGACAGGGGGAGCAGTACTTC. Translating gives CASSDVRQGEQYF.

The genes are TRBV9 and TRBJ2-7; 8 bases line up with TRBD1. J gave up 2 bases and V 3 bases, and 10 bases lay outside the gene matches. Germline CDR1 is SGDLS and CDR2 is YYNGEE. The CDR3 has 16 residues. The CDR3 DNA is TGTGCCAGCAGCGCTGGGACAGGCGCAACAACCTACGAGCAGTACTTC. Protein: CASSAGTGATTYEQYF.

The gene calls are TRBV6-5 and TRBJ2-5; tentative D call: TRBD1 (6 bases). The CDR3 runs 15 residues. Trimming left V 4 bases short and J 4 bases short, with 16 bases between. CDR1 and CDR2 from the germline V gene are MNHEY and SVGAGI. CDR3 coding DNA: TGTGCCAGCAGTTCGAACCCAGGGGTTGGAGAGACCCAGTACTTC. Translated: CASSSNPGVGETQYF.

As concerns this clone: Within the sample, other DNA sequences also encode this same CDR3. V gene TRBV7-3 combines with J gene TRBJ2-3, with 8 positions matching TRBD2. V was pared by 5 bases and J by 4 bases, with 11 bases of the junction left unmatched. The CDR3 is made up of 16 amino acids. The V gene's germline CDR1 is SGHTA and CDR2 FQGTGA. The CDR3 region is CASSELSGGKADTQYF. The CDR3 bases are TGTGCCAGCAGCGAACTCAGCGGGGGAAAGGCAGATACGCAGTATTTT.

Comments on this clone: In the same sample, other DNA sequences code for this CDR3. The chain recombines TRBV28 with TRBJ1-2; tentative D call: TRBD1 (6 bases). Trimming removed 6 bases at V and 2 bases at J, with 10 bases between. CDR1 is MDHEN and CDR2 is SYDVKM in the germline V gene. The CDR3 runs 13 residues. Here the CDR3 DNA reads TGTGCCAGCAGCATACAGGGCAACTATGGCTACACCTTC. Its translation is CASSIQGNYGYTF.

J is TRBJ1-2 and V is TRBV4-2; the D is unclear. From germline, CDR1 is LGHNA and CDR2 YNFKEQ. Trimming stripped 0 bases from V and 3 bases from J, with 11 bases between. The CDR3 has 15 residues. The CDR3 coding sequence is TGTGCCAGCAGCCAAGATACCGGGAGCGACTATGGCTACACCTTC. Its protein product is CASSQDTGSDYGYTF.

This clone was counted a single time. The chain combines TRBV2 with TRBJ2-7; D might be TRBD1 (6 bases). Germline CDR1 SNHLY, CDR2 FYNNEI. This CDR3 region has 11 residues. V lost 6 bases and J 5 bases, leaving 8 bases between the germline ends. For the CDR3, the DNA is TGTGCCAGCAGAAACAGGGACGAGCAGTACTTC. It translates to CASRNRDEQYF. Looking up the rest from reference TRBV2 and TRBJ2-7 gives the full variable domain: EPEVTQTPSHQVTQMGQEVILRCVPISNHLYFYWYRQILGQKVEFLVSFYNNEISEKSEIFDDQFSVERPDGSNFTLKIRSTKLEDSAMYFCASRNRDEQYFGPGTRLTVT.

The genes are TRBV19 and TRBJ1-5; tentatively, D is TRBD1 (5 bases). Germline V CDR1 and CDR2: LNHDA, SQIVND (reference sequence). The CDR3 sequence is 15 residues long. Trimming took off 5 bases at V and 0 bases at J, with 11 bases between the two ends. CDR3 in amino acids: CASSGQGVSNQPQHF. CDR3 DNA: TGTGCCAGTAGTGGGCAGGGTGTTAGCAATCAGCCCCAGCATTTT.

The chain employs TRBV29-1 and TRBJ2-1; TRBD2 is a possible D gene (6 bases). Trimming pared 6 bases from V and 13 bases from J, leaving 13 bases between. Germline CDR1 reads SQVTM; CDR2 reads ANQGSEA. The CDR3 loop spans 10 amino acids. Here the CDR3 reads CSVGGREQFF. The CDR3 coding sequence is TGCAGCGTGGGAGGTCGGGAACAGTTCTTC.

This chain connects TRBV4-1 to TRBJ1-1, with TRBD1 matching 9 bases. The CDR3 extends over 14 amino acids. Trimming cost V 4 bases and J 4 bases; bases outside gene matches: 4. Germline assignment: CDR1 MGHRA and CDR2 YSYEKL. For the CDR3, the DNA is TGCGCCAGCAGCCGAGAGACAGGGGGCACTGAAGCTTTCTTT. Translation gives CASSRETGGTEAFF.

This rearrangement joins TRBV5-1 to TRBJ1-1; 9 nucleotides align to TRBD1. The V segment lost 5 bases and the J segment 2 bases; nucleotides outside the gene matches: 7. Per germline, CDR1 SGHRS and CDR2 YFSETQ. The CDR3 contains 15 residues. CDR3 nucleotides: TGCGCCAGCAGACCTGGGACAGGGATCAACACTGAAGCTTTCTTT. Its translation: CASRPGTGINTEAFF.

The V gene is TRBV23-1, the J gene TRBJ1-2; TRBD1 matches at 8 bases. TRBV23-1 is an open reading frame, and its role is uncertain. V shed 0 bases, J shed 6 bases, and the junction held 9 bases outside the gene matches. The CDR3 length is 16 residues. The CDR3 region is CASSQSPTTGDNGYTF. CDR3 nucleotide sequence: TGCGCCAGCAGTCAATCCCCGACGACAGGGGATAATGGCTACACCTTC.

The chain carries TRBV6-5 and TRBJ1-1; TRBD1 matches 7 bases. The ends lost 7 bases at V and 2 bases at J; junction bases unmatched: 7. Germline V CDR1 and CDR2: MNHEY, SVGAGI. The CDR3 has 14 residues. The CDR3 DNA reads TGTGCCAGCACTACCCCAGGGGGAAACACTGAAGCTTTCTTT. Amino acids: CASTTPGGNTEAFF.

This sequence joins TRBV20-1 and TRBJ1-4; D remains unclear. V was shortened by 3 bases and J by 5 bases, with 4 bases between the two germline ends. The CDR3 consists of 11 residues. Germline V gene data show CDR1 as DFQATT and CDR2 as SNEGSKA (reference sequence). In DNA, the CDR3 is TGCAGTGCTAGTTTAAATGAAAAACTGTTTTTT. It is translated as CSASLNEKLFF.

The gene calls are TRBV28 and TRBJ1-3, with TRBD1 identical over 8 bases. Trimming took 1 base from V and 5 from J; bases not matched to a gene: 4. The germline V gene encodes CDR1 MDHEN and CDR2 SYDVKM. There are 15 residues in the CDR3. The DNA of the CDR3 is TGTGCCAGCAGTTTATTGCAGGGGGCAAGAAACACCATATATTTT. Encoded protein: CASSLLQGARNTIYF. The whole variable domain, remainder taken from reference TRBV28 and TRBJ1-3, is DVKVTQSSRYLVKRTGEKVFLECVQDMDHENMFWYRQDPGLGLRLIYFSYDVKMKEKGDIPEGYSVSREKKERFSLILESASTNQTSMYLCASSLLQGARNTIYFGEGSWLTVV.

This clone was detected a few times. This chain connects TRBV6-1 to TRBJ2-3; 12 nucleotides line up with TRBD2. Germline assignment: CDR1 MNHNS and CDR2 SASEGT. V dropped 4 bases and J dropped 6; count of bases not matched to a gene: 17. This CDR3 has 19 residues. In DNA, the CDR3 is TGTGCCAGCAGTGTACTTACTAGCGGGGGGCTCTCTTTCCTGGATACGCAGTATTTT. Protein product: CASSVLTSGGLSFLDTQYF.

This clone was seen more than once but under ten times. The chain joins TRBV7-2 to TRBJ1-4, with a possible D match to TRBD1 (5 bases). Germline V CDR1 and CDR2: SGHTA, FQGNSA. The CDR3 is 17 residues long. V lost 2 bases and J lost 6, with 19 bases in between. Written as DNA, the CDR3 is TGTGCCAGCAGCTTATTCTCGAGGAGGGGTCGAGATGAAAAACTGTTTTTT. Amino acid sequence: CASSLFSRRGRDEKLFF.

The chain combines TRBV4-3 with TRBJ2-1, with D tentatively TRBD1 (6 bases). The V gene's germline CDR1 is LGHNA and CDR2 YSLEER. Deletions cut 5 bases from V and 7 bases from J, with 12 bases between. The CDR3 is 13 amino acids. Here the CDR3 DNA reads TGCGCCAGCAGCTACAGGGTCGGAAATGAGCAGTTCTTC. Protein: CASSYRVGNEQFF.

The V call is TRBV9, the J call TRBJ2-1, with TRBD1 as a possible D gene (5 bases). The CDR3 loop spans 15 amino acids. V shed 2 bases and J shed 1 base, with 10 bases lying between them. The germline V gene encodes CDR1 SGDLS and CDR2 YYNGEE. The CDR3 sequence is CASSVVGVSYNEQFF. In DNA, the CDR3 is TGTGCCAGCAGCGTTGTAGGGGTTTCCTACAATGAGCAGTTCTTC.

The genes are TRBV5-6 and TRBJ1-1; possible D gene TRBD1, 6 bases. Trimming took 6 bases from V and 6 from J, leaving 12 bases between them. Germline CDR1 reads SGHDT; CDR2 reads YYEEEE. The CDR3 runs 12 residues. The chain's CDR3 is CASTRSGAEAFF. The CDR3, as DNA: TGTGCCAGCACCCGATCAGGGGCTGAAGCTTTCTTT. The variable domain in full, completed from reference TRBV5-6 and TRBJ1-1, reads DAGVTQSPTHLIKTRGQQVTLRCSPKSGHDTVSWYQQALGQGPQFIFQYYEEEERQRGNFPDRFSGHQFPNYSSELNVNALLLGDSALYLCASTRSGAEAFFGQGTRLTVV.

The chain joins TRBV2 to TRBJ2-2, with D possibly matching TRBD2 (5 bases). The CDR3 extends over 18 amino acids. V was trimmed by 3 bases and J by 7 bases, leaving 24 bases between them. Germline CDR1 SNHLY, CDR2 FYNNEI. CDR3 sequence: CASSDPSTAGLRDGELFF. The CDR3 DNA reads TGTGCCAGCAGTGACCCATCCACAGCAGGCCTACGGGACGGGGAGCTGTTTTTT. Full variable domain (missing parts from reference TRBV2 and TRBJ2-2): EPEVTQTPSHQVTQMGQEVILRCVPISNHLYFYWYRQILGQKVEFLVSFYNNEISEKSEIFDDQFSVERPDGSNFTLKIRSTKLEDSAMYFCASSDPSTAGLRDGELFFGEGSRLTVL.

The chain uses TRBV6-1 and TRBJ1-2; possible D gene TRBD1, 6 bases. V dropped 2 bases and J dropped 1 base, with 11 bases sitting between them. Germline loops: CDR1 MNHNS, CDR2 SASEGT. The CDR3 runs 15 residues. For the CDR3, the DNA is TGTGCCAGCAGTGAAATTCAGGGGATTAACTATGGCTACACCTTC. Translated: CASSEIQGINYGYTF.

The J gene is TRBJ1-6, the V gene TRBV30; 8 bases line up with TRBD1. V was clipped by 0 bases and J by 7 bases; unmatched bases: 5. The CDR3 spans 15 residues. Germline CDR1 is GTSNPN and CDR2 is SVGIG (reference sequence). The CDR3 here is CAWSVRDRRNSPLHF. Written as DNA, the CDR3 is TGTGCCTGGAGTGTAAGGGACAGGAGAAATTCACCCCTCCACTTT.

V gene TRBV4-3 combines with J gene TRBJ2-2; the match to TRBD1 covers 11 bases. The CDR3 is made up of 17 amino acids. V trimming: 4 bases; J trimming: 4 bases; junction bases outside the gene matches: 8. The germline V gene has CDR1 LGHNA and CDR2 YSLEER. CDR3 nucleotide sequence: TGCGCCAGCAGCCCTCGGACAGGGGGCGCAAGCACCGGGGAGCTGTTTTTT. Translated, it gives CASSPRTGGASTGELFF.

This clone was found once. The gene calls are TRBV7-6 and TRBJ2-7, with 7 positions matching TRBD1. The CDR3 has 14 amino acids. CDR1 and CDR2 from the germline V gene are SGHVS and FNYEAQ. Trimming cost V 5 bases and J 0 bases; bases outside gene matches: 4. CDR3 nucleotides: TGTGCCAGCAGCCGACGGGACAGCTCCTACGAGCAGTACTTC. This gives the protein CASSRRDSSYEQYF.

The J gene is TRBJ1-5, the V gene TRBV4-1; D perhaps matches TRBD1 (5 bases). Germline CDR1 MGHRA, CDR2 YSYEKL. V was shortened by 4 bases and J by 5 bases, with 15 bases between the two germline ends. The CDR3 has 15 amino acids. The CDR3 region is CASSPLGGVYQPQHF. Written as DNA, the CDR3 is TGCGCCAGCAGCCCCCTTGGGGGGGTATATCAGCCCCAGCATTTT.